The clone carrying this T cell receptor beta chain was seen repeatedly, ten times or more. The sample is drawn from a study of metastatic and nonmetastatic thyroid tumors. TCRdb recomputed clones from the PCR reads via MiXCR. The sample records roughly 71,000 clones, roughly 18% being singletons. Thyroid surgery had not been preceded by any treatment in any patient. Germline V gene lookup returns CDR1 MNHEY and CDR2 SMNVEV (reference sequence). The V segment lost 8 bases and the J segment 2 bases; nucleotides outside the gene matches: 2. The length of the CDR3 is 13 residues. V gene TRBV27 combines with J gene TRBJ1-4, with 7 bases lining up with TRBD1. This sequence was found in a female donor with papillary thyroid cancer or a benign thyroid nodule (not recorded which). Some clones in this sample may be carry-over from other donors' samples. The sequenced sample consisted of blood. The DNA for the CDR3 is TGTGCCAGCTCGGGACAGACTAATGAAAAACTGTTTTTT. Translating gives CASSGQTNEKLFF.